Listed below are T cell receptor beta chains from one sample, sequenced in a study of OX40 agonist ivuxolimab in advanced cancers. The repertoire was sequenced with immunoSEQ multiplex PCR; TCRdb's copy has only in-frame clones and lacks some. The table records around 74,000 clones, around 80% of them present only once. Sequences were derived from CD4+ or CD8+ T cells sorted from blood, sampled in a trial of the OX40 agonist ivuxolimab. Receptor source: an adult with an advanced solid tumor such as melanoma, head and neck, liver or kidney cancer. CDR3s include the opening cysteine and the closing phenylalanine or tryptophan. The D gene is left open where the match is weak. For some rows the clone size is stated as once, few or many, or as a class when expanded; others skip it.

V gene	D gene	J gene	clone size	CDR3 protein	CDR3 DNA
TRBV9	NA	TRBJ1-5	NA	CASSAGDQPQHF	TGTGCCAGCAGCGCCGGGGATCAGCCCCAGCATTTT
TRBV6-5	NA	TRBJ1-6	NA	CASSYGFQINSPLHF	TGTGCCAGCAGCTACGGATTCCAGATTAATTCACCCCTCCACTTT
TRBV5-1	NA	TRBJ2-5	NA	CASSLSDRQETQYF	TGCGCCAGCAGCTTGTCTGACAGACAAGAGACCCAGTACTTC
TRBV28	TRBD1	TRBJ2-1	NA	CASSLDRYNEQFF	TGTGCCAGCAGTTTGGACAGGTACAATGAGCAGTTCTTC
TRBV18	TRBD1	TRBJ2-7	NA	CASSAGGQAAAYEQYF	TGTGCCAGCTCAGCAGGAGGACAGGCAGCCGCCTACGAGCAGTACTTC
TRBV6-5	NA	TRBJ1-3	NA	CASSYSGTQGNTIYF	TGTGCCAGCAGTTACTCCGGGACCCAAGGGAACACCATATATTTT
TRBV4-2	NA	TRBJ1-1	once	CASSFRQNTEAFF	TGTGCCAGCAGCTTCCGACAGAACACTGAAGCTTTCTTT
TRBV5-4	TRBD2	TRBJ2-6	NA	CASSPGLAELFVANVLTF	TGTGCCAGCAGCCCGGGACTAGCGGAGCTCTTCGTGGCCAACGTCCTGACTTTC
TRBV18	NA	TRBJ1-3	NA	CASSPPDTFSGNTIYF	TGTGCCAGCTCACCACCGGACACCTTCTCTGGAAACACCATATATTTT
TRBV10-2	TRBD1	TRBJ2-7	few	CASSGRGIRDRTYEQYF	TGCGCCAGCAGTGGAAGAGGCATCCGGGACAGGACCTACGAGCAGTACTTC
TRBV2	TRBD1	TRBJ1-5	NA	CASSEVPGGLHQPQHF	TGTGCCAGCAGTGAAGTTCCAGGGGGCCTTCATCAGCCCCAGCATTTT
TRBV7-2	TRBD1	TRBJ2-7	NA	CASRRTGSYEQYF	TGTGCCAGCAGACGGACAGGCTCCTACGAGCAGTACTTC
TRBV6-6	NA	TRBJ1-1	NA	CASSYREGNEAFF	TGTGCCAGCAGTTACAGAGAAGGGAATGAAGCTTTCTTT
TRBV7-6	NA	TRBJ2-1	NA	CASSLAERMDAYNEQFF	TGTGCCAGCAGCTTAGCGGAGAGGATGGATGCCTACAATGAGCAGTTCTTC
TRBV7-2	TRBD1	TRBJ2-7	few	CASSFFTGTAYEQYF	TGTGCCAGCAGCTTTTTCACAGGGACAGCCTACGAGCAGTACTTC
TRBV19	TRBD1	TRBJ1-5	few	CASSWDRVNQPQHF	TGTGCCAGTAGTTGGGACAGGGTCAATCAGCCCCAGCATTTT
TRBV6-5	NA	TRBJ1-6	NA	CASSYRQYNSPLHF	TGTGCCAGCAGTTATCGGCAATATAATTCACCCCTCCACTTT
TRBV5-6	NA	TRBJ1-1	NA	CASSLVEAVRTEAFF	TGTGCCAGCAGCTTAGTCGAGGCGGTAAGGACTGAAGCTTTCTTT
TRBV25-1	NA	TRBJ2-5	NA	CASSDLLEFRGTQYF	TGTGCCAGCAGTGATCTTCTAGAATTTAGGGGGACCCAGTACTTC
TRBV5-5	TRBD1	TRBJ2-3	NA	CASSLVGDRRTDTQYF	TGTGCCAGCAGCTTGGTTGGGGACAGACGCACAGATACGCAGTATTTT
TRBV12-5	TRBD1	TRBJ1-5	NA	CASGLGDRDPYSNQPQHF	TGTGCTAGTGGTTTGGGAGACAGGGACCCGTATAGCAATCAGCCCCAGCATTTT
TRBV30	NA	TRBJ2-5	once	CAWSYRVGETQYF	TGTGCCTGGAGTTACAGGGTCGGCGAGACCCAGTACTTC
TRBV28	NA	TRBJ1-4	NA	CASTRTGNLNEKLFF	TGTGCCAGTACTAGAACAGGAAATCTTAATGAAAAACTGTTTTTT
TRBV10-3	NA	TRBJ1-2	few	CAISVAGADGYTF	TGTGCCATCAGTGTGGCGGGGGCGGATGGCTACACCTTC
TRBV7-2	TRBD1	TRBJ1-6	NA	CASSPTGESPLHF	TGTGCCAGCAGCCCGACAGGGGAATCACCCCTCCACTTT
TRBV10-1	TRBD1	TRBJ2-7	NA	CARRLRDRGERHEQYF	TGCGCCAGGAGACTTCGGGACAGGGGGGAACGGCACGAGCAGTACTTC
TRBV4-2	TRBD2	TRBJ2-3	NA	CASSQDAGGVNTQYF	TGTGCCAGCAGCCAAGACGCGGGAGGGGTAAATACGCAGTATTTT
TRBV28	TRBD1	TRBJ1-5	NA	CASSLDRVPNQPQHF	TGTGCCAGCAGCCTCGACAGGGTACCGAATCAGCCCCAGCATTTT
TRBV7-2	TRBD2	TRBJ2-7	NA	CASSLTSGKNREQYF	TGTGCCAGCAGCTTAACTAGCGGGAAGAATCGCGAGCAGTACTTC
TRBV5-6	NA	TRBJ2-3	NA	CASSLGREADTQYF	TGTGCCAGCAGCTTGGGTCGAGAAGCAGATACGCAGTATTTT
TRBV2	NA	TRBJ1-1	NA	CASRWDMNTEAFF	TGTGCCAGCAGATGGGACATGAACACTGAAGCTTTCTTT
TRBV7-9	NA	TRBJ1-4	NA	CASSLRPLQGKEGEKLFF	TGTGCCAGCAGCTTACGCCCCCTCCAGGGTAAGGAGGGTGAAAAACTGTTTTTT
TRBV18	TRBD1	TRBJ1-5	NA	CASSRGQVHQPQHF	TGTGCCAGCTCACGAGGACAGGTCCATCAGCCCCAGCATTTT